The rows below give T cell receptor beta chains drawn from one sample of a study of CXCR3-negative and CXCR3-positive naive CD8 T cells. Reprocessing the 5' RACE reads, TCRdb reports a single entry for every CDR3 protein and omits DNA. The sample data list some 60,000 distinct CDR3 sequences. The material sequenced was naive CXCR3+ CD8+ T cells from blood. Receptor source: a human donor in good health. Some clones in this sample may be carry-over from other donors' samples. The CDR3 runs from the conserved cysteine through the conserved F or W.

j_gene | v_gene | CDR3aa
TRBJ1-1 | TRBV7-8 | CASSDAAYEAFF
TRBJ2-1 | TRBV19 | CASAHRTSWYEQFF
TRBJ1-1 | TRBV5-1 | CASSLADLGTEAFF
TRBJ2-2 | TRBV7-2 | CASSLGLAGAGELFF
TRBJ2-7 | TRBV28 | CASRPTSATYEQYF
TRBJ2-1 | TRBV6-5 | CASSYGGGHYNEQFF
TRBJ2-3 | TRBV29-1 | CSVELALAGVGDTQYF
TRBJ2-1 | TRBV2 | CASPLGGPQSEQFF
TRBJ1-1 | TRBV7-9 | CASSWGHLGTEAFF
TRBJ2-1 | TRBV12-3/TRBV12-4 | CASKEDGSSYNEQLF
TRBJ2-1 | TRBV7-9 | CASSSLAGGLLDEQFF
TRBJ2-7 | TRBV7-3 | CASSPGWSSYEQYF
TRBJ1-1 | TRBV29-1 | CSVEGQAQTNTEAFF
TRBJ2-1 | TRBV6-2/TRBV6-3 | CASTLAGGFNEQFF
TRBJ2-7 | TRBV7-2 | CASSLDGFGYEQYF
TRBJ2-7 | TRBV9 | CASSLTGVSYEQYF
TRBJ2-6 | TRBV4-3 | CASSQDAQGGANVLTF
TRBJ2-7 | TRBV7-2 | CATSGGTGAWEQYF
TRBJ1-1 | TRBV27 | CASSLSDTLNTEAFF
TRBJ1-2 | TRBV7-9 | CASSQRTVQQATFYGYTF
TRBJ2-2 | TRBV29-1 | CSVEVAGTETGELFF
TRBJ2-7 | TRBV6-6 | CAISESEDRAYEQYF
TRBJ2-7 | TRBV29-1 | CSGTPVSGEQYF
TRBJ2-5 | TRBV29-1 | CSVEGVASGEYLQETQYF
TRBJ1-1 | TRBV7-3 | CASILLLDPWSSSAFF
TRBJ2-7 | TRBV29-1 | CSVDVIEQGYEQYF
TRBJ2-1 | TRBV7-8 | CASTPSAAYNEQFF
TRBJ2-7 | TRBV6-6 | CASSYQGPTSYEQYF
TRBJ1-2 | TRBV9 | CASSYTRQDPNYGYTF
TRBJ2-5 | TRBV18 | CASSPHQETQYF
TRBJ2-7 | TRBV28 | CASSFAGSSYEQYF
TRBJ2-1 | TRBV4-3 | CASSQESSGGPYSYNEQFF
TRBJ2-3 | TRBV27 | CASSFEWTTDTQYF
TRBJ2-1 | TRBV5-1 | CASSLGPGPYNEQFF
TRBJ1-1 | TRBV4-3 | CASSPAGAVTLSTSKSAFF
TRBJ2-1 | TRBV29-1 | CSVVQGAKYNEQFF
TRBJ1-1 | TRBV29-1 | CSVGTGSPFDTEAFF
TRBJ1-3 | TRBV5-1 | CASGDGGNTIYF
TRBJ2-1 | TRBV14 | CASSLNGNEQFF
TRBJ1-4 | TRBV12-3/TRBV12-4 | CASSPGTGLNEKLSF